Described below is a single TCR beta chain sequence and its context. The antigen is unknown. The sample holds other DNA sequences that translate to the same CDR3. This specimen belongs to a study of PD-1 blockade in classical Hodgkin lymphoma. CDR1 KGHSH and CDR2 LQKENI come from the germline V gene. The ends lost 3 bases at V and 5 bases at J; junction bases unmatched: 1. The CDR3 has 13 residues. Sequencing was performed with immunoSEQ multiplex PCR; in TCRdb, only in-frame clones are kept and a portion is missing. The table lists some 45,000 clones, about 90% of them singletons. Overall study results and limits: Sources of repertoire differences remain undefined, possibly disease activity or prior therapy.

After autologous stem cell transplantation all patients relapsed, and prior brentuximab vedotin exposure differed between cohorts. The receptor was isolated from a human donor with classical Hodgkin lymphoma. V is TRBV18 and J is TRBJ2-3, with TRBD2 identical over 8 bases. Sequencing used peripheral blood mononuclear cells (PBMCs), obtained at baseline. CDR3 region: CASSPREGDTQYF. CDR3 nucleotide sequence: TGTGCCAGCTCACCCCGGGAGGGAGATACGCAGTATTTT. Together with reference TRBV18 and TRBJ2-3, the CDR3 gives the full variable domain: NAGVMQNPRHLVRRRGQEARLRCSPMKGHSHVYWYRQLPEEGLKFMVYLQKENIIDESGMPKERFSAEFPKEGPSILRIQQVVRGDSAAYFCASSPREGDTQYFGPGTRLTVL.